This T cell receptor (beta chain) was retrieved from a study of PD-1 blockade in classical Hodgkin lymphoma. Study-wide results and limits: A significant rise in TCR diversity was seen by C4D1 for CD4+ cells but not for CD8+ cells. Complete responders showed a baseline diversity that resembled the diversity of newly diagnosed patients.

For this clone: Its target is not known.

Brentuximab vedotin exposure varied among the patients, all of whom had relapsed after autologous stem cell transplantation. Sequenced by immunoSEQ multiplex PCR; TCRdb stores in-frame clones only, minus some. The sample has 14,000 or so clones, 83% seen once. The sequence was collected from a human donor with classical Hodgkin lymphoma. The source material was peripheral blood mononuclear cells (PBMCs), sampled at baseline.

The DNA for the CDR3 is TGTGCCAGCTCACCAGGACAGCGACCTGAAGCTTTCTTT. This gives the protein CASSPGQRPEAFF. The chain carries TRBV18 and TRBJ1-1, with D possibly being TRBD1 (6 bases). Germline V gene sequence: CDR1 KGHSH, CDR2 LQKENI. CDR3 length: 13 residues. Trimming pared 2 bases from V and 6 bases from J, leaving 10 bases between.